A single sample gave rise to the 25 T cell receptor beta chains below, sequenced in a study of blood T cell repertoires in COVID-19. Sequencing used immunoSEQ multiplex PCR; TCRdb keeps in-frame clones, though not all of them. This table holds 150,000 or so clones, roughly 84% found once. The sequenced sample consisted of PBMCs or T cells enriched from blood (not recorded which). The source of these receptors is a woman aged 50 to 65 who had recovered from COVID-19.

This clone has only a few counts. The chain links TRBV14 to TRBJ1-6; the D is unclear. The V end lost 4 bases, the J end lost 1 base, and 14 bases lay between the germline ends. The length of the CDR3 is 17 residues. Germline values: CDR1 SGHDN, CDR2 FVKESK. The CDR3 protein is CASSLHFFGSYNSPLHF. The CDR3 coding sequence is TGTGCCAGCAGCCTCCATTTCTTCGGGTCCTATAATTCACCCCTCCACTTT.

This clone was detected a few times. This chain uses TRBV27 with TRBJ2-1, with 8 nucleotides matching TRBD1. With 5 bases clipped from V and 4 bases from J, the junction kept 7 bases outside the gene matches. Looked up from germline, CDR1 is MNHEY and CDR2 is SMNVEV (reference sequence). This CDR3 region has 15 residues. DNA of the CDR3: TGTGCCAGCAGTATCCGAGGACAGGGTTACAATGAGCAGTTCTTC. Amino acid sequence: CASSIRGQGYNEQFF.

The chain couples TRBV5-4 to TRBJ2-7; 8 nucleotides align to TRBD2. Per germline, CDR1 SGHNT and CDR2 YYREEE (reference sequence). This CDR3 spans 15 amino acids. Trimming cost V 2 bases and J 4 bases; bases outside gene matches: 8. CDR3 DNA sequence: TGTGCCAGCAGCTTAGGCGGGAGGAGTGAATACGAGCAGTACTTC. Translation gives CASSLGGRSEYEQYF.

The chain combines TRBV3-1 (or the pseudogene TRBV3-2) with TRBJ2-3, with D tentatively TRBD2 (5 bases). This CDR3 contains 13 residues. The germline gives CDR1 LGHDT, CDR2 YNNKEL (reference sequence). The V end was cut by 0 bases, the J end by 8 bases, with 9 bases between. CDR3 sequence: CASSQDPTSTQYF. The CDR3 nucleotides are TGTGCCAGCAGCCAAGATCCCACTAGTACGCAGTATTTT.

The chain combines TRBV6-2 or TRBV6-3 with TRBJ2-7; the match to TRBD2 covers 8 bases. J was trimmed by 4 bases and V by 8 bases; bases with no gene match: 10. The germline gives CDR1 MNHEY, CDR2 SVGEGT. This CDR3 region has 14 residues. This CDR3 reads CASCRTSSFYEQYF. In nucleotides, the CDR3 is TGTGCCAGCTGCCGGACTAGCTCTTTTTACGAGCAGTACTTC.

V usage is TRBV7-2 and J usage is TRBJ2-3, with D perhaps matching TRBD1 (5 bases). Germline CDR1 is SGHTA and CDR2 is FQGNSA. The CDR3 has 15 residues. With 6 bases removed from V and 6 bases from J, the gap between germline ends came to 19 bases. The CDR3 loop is CASSVGQGFADTQYF. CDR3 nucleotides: TGTGCCAGCAGTGTGGGGCAGGGCTTCGCGGATACGCAGTATTTT.

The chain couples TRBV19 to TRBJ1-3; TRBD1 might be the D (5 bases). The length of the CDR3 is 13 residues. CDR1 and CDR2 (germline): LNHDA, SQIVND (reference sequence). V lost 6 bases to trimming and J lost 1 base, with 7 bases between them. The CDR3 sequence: CASSTGSGNTIYF. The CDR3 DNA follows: TGTGCCAGTAGCACAGGATCTGGAAACACCATATATTTT.

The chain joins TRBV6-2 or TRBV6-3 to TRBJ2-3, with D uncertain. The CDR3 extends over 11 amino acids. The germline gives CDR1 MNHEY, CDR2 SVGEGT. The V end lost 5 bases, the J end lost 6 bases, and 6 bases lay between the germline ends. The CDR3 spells CASSDGDTQYF. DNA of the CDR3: TGTGCCAGCAGTGACGGGGATACGCAGTATTTT.

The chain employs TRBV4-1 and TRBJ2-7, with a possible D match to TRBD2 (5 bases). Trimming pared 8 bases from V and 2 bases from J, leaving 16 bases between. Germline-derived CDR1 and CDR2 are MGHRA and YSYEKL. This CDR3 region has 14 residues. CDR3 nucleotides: TGCGCCAGCTCCCGAGCGGATCGACCCTACGAGCAGTACTTC. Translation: CASSRADRPYEQYF.

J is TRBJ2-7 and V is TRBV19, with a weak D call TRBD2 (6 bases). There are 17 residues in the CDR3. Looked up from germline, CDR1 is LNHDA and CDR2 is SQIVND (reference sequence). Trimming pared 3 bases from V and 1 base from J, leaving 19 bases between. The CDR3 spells CASSIPPAGRWSYEQYF. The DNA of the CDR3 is TGTGCCAGTAGTATTCCGCCGGCGGGACGGTGGTCCTACGAGCAGTACTTC.

The CDR3 reads CSVSGTGGLSGDEQYF. The CDR3 region has the DNA TGCAGCGTATCCGGGACAGGGGGCTTATCGGGAGACGAGCAGTACTTC. The chain couples TRBV29-1 to TRBJ2-7, with 12 bases fitting TRBD1. The CDR3 loop spans 16 amino acids. Germline V gene data show CDR1 as SQVTM and CDR2 as ANQGSEA. V shed 6 bases, J shed 5 bases, and the junction held 14 bases outside the gene matches.

CDR3 DNA: TGTGCCAGCAGCTCCCGGACTAGCGGGGAGGCAGATACGCAGTATTTT. Residues: CASSSRTSGEADTQYF. The chain couples TRBV7-2 to TRBJ2-3, with 12 bases lining up with TRBD2. V dropped 4 bases and J dropped 4; count of bases not matched to a gene: 6. The germline gives CDR1 SGHTA, CDR2 FQGNSA. The CDR3 contains 16 residues.

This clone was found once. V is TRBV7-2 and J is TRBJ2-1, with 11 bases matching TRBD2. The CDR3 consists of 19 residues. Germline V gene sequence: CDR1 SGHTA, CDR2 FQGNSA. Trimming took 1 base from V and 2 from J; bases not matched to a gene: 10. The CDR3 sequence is CASSLGRASGRRPYNEQFF. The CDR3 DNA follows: TGTGCCAGCAGCTTAGGTAGGGCTAGCGGGAGGAGGCCCTACAATGAGCAGTTCTTC.

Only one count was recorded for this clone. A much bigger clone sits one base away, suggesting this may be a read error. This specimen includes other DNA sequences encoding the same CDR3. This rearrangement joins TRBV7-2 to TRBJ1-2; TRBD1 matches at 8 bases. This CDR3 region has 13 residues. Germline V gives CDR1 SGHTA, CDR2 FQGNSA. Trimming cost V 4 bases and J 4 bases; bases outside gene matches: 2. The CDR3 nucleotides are TGTGCCAGCAGCTCCACAGGGGGCTATGGCTACACCTTC. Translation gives CASSSTGGYGYTF.

The CDR3 DNA is TGTGCCAGCAGCTTAGAGGGGGCTAATGGCTACACCTTC. It specifies CASSLEGANGYTF. The V call is TRBV7-9, the J call TRBJ1-2; 7 bases line up with TRBD1. Germline V lookup: CDR1 SEHNR, CDR2 FQNEAQ (reference sequence). V trimming: 1 base; J trimming: 6 bases; junction bases outside the gene matches: 2. The CDR3 has 13 residues.

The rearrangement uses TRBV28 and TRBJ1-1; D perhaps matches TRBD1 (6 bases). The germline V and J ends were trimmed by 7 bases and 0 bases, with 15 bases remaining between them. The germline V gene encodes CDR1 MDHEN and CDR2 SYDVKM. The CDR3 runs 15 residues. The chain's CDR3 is CASTGQPPMNTEAFF. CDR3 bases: TGTGCCAGCACCGGACAGCCACCAATGAACACTGAAGCTTTCTTT.

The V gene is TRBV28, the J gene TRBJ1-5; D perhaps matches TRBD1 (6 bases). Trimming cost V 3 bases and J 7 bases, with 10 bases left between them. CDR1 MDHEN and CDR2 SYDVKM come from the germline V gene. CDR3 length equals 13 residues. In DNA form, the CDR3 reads TGTGCCAGCAGTTTGGGGGCGTGGCAGCCCCAGCATTTT. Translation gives CASSLGAWQPQHF.

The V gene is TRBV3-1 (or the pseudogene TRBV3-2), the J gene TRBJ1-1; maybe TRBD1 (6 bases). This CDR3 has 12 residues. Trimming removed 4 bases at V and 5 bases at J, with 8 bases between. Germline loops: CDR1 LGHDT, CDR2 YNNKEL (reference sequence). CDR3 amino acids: CASSPGTTEAFF. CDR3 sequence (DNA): TGTGCCAGCAGCCCCGGGACAACTGAAGCTTTCTTT.

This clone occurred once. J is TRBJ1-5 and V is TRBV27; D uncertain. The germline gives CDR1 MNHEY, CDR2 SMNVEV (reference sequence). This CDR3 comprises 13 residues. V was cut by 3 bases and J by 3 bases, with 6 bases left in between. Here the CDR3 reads CASSFGVNQPQHF. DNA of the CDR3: TGTGCCAGCAGTTTCGGGGTCAATCAGCCCCAGCATTTT.

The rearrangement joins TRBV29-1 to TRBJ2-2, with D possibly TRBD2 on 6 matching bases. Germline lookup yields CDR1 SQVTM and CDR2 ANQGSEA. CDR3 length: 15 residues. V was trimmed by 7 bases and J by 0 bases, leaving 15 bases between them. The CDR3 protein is CSAARDSANTGELFF. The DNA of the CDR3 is TGCAGCGCCGCTCGGGACTCCGCGAACACCGGGGAGCTGTTTTTT.

Written as DNA, the CDR3 is TGTGCCAGTAGTCTAACGGGGGGCCCCTACAATGAGCAGTTCTTC. This gives the protein CASSLTGGPYNEQFF. The chain combines TRBV19 with TRBJ2-1, with a weak D call TRBD2 (7 bases). Germline V gives CDR1 LNHDA, CDR2 SQIVND (reference sequence). Trimming took off 5 bases at V and 2 bases at J, with 13 bases between the two ends. The CDR3 totals 15 residues.

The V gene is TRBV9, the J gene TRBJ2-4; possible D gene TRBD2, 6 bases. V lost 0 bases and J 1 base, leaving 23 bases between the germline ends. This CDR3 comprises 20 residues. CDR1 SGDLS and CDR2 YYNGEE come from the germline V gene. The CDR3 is CASSVVTSGMGLQAKNIQYF. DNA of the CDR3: TGTGCCAGCAGCGTAGTAACTTCGGGAATGGGACTGCAGGCCAAAAACATTCAGTACTTC.

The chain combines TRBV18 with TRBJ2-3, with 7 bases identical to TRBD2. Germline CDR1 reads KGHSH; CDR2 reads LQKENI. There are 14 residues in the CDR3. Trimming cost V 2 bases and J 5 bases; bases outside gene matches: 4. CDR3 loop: CASSPIGRKDTQYF. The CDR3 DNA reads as TGTGCCAGCTCACCAATCGGGAGGAAAGATACGCAGTATTTT. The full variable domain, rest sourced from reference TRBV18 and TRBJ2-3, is NAGVMQNPRHLVRRRGQEARLRCSPMKGHSHVYWYRQLPEEGLKFMVYLQKENIIDESGMPKERFSAEFPKEGPSILRIQQVVRGDSAAYFCASSPIGRKDTQYFGPGTRLTVL.

The CDR3 region has the DNA TGCAGCGTTGTCCCGACGACTAGGACCGGCCGTGGTGAGCAGTTCTTC. It translates to CSVVPTTRTGRGEQFF. The chain employs TRBV29-1 and TRBJ2-1; maybe TRBD2 (6 bases). The CDR3 has 16 residues. Germline V gene lookup returns CDR1 SQVTM and CDR2 ANQGSEA. Trimming removed 4 bases from V and 9 bases from J, with 25 bases in between.

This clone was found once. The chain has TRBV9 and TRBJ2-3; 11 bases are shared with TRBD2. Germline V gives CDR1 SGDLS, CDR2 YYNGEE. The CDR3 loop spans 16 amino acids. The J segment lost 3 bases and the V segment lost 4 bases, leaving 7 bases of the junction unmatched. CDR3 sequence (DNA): TGTGCCAGCAGCAATCGACTAGCGGGACTGACAGATACGCAGTATTTT. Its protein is CASSNRLAGLTDTQYF.